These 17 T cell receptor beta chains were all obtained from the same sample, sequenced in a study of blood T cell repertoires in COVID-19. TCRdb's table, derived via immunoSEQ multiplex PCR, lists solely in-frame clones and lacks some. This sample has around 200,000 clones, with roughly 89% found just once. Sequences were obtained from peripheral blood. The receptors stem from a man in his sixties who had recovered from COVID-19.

The CDR3 DNA reads as TGTGCCAGCAGTCCGAGAGAGACCCAGTACTTC. Residues: CASSPRETQYF. The gene calls are TRBV2 and TRBJ2-5, with D unclear. Trimming shortened V by 5 bases and J by 4 bases, and 5 bases separated the two germline ends. Germline CDR1 SNHLY, CDR2 FYNNEI. CDR3 length equals 11 residues.

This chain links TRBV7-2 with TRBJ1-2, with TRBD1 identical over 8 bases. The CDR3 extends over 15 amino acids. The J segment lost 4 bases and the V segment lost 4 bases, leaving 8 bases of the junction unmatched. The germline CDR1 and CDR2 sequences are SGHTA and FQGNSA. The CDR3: CASSSGLDRGYGYTF. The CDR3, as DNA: TGTGCCAGCAGCTCCGGACTCGACAGGGGCTATGGCTACACCTTC.

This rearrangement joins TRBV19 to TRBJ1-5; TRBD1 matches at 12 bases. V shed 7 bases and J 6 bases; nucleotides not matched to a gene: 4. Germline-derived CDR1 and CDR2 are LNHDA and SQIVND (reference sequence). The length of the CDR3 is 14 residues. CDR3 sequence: CASIGTGGGQPQHF. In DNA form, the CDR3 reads TGTGCCAGTATTGGGACAGGGGGCGGTCAGCCCCAGCATTTT.

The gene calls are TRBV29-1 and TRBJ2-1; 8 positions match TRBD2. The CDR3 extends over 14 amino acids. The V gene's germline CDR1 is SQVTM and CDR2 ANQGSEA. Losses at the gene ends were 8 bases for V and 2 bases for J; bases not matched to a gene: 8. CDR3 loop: CSSSTSATYNEQFF. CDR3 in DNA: TGCAGCTCTTCGACTAGCGCTACCTACAATGAGCAGTTCTTC.

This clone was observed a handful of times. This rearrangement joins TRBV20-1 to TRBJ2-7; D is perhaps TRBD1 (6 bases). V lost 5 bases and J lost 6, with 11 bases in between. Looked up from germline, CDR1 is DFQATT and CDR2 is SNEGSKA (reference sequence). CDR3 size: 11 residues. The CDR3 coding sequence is TGCAGTGCTGCGGACAGTCTCGAGCAGTACTTC. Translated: CSAADSLEQYF.

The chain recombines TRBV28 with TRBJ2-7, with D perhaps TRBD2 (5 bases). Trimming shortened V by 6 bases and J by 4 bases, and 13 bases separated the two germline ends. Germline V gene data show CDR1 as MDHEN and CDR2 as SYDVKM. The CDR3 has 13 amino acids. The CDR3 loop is CASSILGEYEQYF. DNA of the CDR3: TGTGCCAGCAGCATTCTCGGGGAGTACGAGCAGTACTTC.

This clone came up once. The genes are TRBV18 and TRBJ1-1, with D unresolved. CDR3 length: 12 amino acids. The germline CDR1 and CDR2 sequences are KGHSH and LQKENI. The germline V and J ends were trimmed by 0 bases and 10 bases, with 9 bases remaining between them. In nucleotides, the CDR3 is TGTGCCAGCTCACCACCGGAGGGAGGAGCTTTCTTT. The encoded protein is CASSPPEGGAFF.

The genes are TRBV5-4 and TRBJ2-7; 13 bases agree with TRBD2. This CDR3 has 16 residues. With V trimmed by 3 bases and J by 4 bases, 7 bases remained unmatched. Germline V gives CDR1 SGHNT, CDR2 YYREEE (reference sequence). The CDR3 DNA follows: TGTGCCAGCAGCTATGGACTAGCGGGAGTTAAGTACGAGCAGTACTTC. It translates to CASSYGLAGVKYEQYF.

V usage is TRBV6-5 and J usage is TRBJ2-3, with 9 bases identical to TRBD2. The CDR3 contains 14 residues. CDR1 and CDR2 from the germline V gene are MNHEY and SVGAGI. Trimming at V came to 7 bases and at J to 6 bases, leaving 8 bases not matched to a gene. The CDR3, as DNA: TGTGCCAGCACCTTAGGACTAGCGTGGGATACGCAGTATTTT. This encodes CASTLGLAWDTQYF.

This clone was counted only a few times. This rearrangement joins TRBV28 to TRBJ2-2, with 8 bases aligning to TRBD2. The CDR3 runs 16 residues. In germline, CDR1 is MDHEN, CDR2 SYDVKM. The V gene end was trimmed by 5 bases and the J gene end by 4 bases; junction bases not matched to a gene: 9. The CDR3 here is CASSLLAGGSTGELFF. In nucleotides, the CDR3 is TGTGCCAGCAGTCTTCTGGCGGGAGGAAGCACCGGGGAGCTGTTTTTT.

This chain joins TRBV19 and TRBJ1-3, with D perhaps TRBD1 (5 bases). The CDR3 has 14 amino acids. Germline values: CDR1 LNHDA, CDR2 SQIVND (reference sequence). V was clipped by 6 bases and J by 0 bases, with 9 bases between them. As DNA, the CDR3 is TGTGCCAGTAGGCCTGGGGCCTCTGGAAACACCATATATTTT. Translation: CASRPGASGNTIYF.

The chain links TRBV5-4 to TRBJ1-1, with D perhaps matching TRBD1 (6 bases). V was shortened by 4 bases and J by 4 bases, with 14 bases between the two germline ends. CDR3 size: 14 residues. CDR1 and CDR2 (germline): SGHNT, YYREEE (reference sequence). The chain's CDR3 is CASSPTRQATEAFF. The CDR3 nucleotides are TGTGCCAGCAGCCCCACCCGACAGGCCACTGAAGCTTTCTTT.

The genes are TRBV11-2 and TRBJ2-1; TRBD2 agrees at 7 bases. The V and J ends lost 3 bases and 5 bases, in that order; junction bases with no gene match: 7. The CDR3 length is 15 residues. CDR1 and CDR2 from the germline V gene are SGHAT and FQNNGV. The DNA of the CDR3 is TGTGCCAGCAGCTTGGGGAGGGGCGGCCACAATGAGCAGTTCTTC. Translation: CASSLGRGGHNEQFF.

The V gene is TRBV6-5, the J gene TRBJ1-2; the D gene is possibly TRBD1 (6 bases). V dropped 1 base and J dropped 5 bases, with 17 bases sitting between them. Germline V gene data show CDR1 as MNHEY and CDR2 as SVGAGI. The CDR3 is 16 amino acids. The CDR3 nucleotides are TGTGCCAGCAGTTACTGGTACAGGGCTCCCCAATATGGCTACACCTTC. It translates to CASSYWYRAPQYGYTF.

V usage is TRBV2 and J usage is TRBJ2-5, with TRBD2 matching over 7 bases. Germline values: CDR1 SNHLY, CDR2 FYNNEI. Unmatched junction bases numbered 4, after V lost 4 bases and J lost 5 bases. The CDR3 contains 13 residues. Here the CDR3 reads CASSASGIETQYF. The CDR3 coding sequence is TGTGCCAGCAGTGCGAGCGGGATTGAGACCCAGTACTTC.

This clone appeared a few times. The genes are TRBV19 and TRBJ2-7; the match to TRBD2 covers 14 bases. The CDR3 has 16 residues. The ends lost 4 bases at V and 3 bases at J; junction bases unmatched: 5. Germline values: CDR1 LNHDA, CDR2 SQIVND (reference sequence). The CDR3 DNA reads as TGTGCCAGTAGTACCGACGGGACTAGCGGGAGCTACGAGCAGTACTTC. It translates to CASSTDGTSGSYEQYF.

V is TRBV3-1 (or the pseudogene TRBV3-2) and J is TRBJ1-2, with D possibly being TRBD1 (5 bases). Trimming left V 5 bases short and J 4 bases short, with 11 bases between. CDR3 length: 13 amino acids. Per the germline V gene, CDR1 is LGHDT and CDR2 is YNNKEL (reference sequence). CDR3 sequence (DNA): TGTGCCAGCAGCTCTCAGGGCACCTATGGCTACACCTTC. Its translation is CASSSQGTYGYTF.